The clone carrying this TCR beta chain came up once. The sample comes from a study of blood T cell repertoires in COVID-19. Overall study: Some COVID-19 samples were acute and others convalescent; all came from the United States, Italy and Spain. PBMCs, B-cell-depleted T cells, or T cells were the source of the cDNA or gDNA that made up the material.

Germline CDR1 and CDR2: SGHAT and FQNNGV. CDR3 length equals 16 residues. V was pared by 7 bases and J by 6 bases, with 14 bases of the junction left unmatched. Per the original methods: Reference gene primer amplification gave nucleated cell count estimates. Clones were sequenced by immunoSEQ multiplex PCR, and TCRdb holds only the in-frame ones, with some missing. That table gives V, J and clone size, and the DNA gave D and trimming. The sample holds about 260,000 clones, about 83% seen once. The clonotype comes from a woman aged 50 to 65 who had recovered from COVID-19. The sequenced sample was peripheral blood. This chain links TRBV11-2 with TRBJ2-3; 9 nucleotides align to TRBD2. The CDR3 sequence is CASILLSGSGGDTQYF. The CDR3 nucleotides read TGTGCCAGCATCCTGCTAAGCGGGAGCGGGGGGGATACGCAGTATTTT. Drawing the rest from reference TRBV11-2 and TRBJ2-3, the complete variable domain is EAGVAQSPRYKIIEKRQSVAFWCNPISGHATLYWYQQILGQGPKLLIQFQNNGVVDDSQLPKDRFSAERLKGVDSTLKIQPAKLEDSAVYLCASILLSGSGGDTQYFGPGTRLTVL.